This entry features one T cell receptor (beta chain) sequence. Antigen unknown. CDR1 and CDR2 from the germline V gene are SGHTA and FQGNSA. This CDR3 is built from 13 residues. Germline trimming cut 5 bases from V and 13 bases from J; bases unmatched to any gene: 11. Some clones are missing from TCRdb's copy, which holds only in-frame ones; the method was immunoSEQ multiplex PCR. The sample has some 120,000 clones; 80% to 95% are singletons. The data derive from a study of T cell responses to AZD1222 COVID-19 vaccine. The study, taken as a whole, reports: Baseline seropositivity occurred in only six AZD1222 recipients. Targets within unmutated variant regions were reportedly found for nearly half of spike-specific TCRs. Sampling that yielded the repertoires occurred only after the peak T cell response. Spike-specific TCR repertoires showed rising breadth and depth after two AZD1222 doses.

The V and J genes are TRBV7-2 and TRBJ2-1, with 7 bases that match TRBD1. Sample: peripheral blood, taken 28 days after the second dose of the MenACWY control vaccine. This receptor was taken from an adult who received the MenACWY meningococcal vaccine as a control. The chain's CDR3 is CASSTRDRLVQFF. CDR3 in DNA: TGTGCCAGCAGCACCCGGGACAGACTTGTACAGTTCTTC.